One and the same sample provided the 10 T cell receptor beta chains below, sequenced in a study of sequential checkpoint blockade in melanoma. Stated treatment: randomized to nivolumab then ipilimumab (arm A) or the reverse (arm B). TCRdb's copy holds only in-frame clones and misses some; the assay was immunoSEQ multiplex PCR. The repertoire consists of roughly 5,100 clones, with 15% to 20% occurring once and the leading ten covering around a sixth. This sample comprised tumor tissue (inferred from file names), obtained from a patient given nivolumab and ipilimumab in sequence. The source of these receptors is a human donor with melanoma.

The gene calls are TRBV25-1 and TRBJ2-7; D might be TRBD1 (5 bases). In germline, CDR1 is MGHDK, CDR2 SYGVNS. Trimming removed 3 bases at V and 5 bases at J, with 11 bases between. The CDR3 is made up of 13 amino acids. CDR3: CASSDHDSHEQYF. The DNA for the CDR3 is TGTGCCAGCAGTGATCATGACAGCCACGAGCAGTACTTC.

A few counts support this clone. This chain joins TRBV9 and TRBJ1-1; a weak D match, TRBD1 (5 bases). V lost 0 bases to trimming and J lost 1 base, with 13 bases between them. The germline V gene encodes CDR1 SGDLS and CDR2 YYNGEE. The CDR3 has 16 amino acids. CDR3 sequence: CASSVAPTAQNTEAFF. The CDR3, as DNA: TGTGCCAGCAGCGTAGCCCCGACAGCCCAGAACACTGAAGCTTTCTTT.

This clone was recorded at least ten times. V and J are TRBV28 and TRBJ1-4; a weak D match, TRBD1 (6 bases). The CDR3 totals 14 residues. Germline values: CDR1 MDHEN, CDR2 SYDVKM. V lost 2 bases to trimming and J lost 7 bases, with 11 bases between them. Here the CDR3 reads CASSLAGASEKLFF. In DNA form, the CDR3 reads TGTGCCAGCAGTTTAGCAGGGGCGAGTGAAAAACTGTTTTTT.

This clone was counted only a few times. This chain connects TRBV4-1 to TRBJ2-7; D is unclear. Deletions cut 3 bases from V and 3 bases from J, with 9 bases between. This CDR3 has 13 amino acids. In germline, CDR1 is MGHRA, CDR2 YSYEKL. CDR3 bases: TGCGCCAGCAGCCAGACCCCCCTCTACGAGCAGTACTTC. It codes for CASSQTPLYEQYF.

This clone was recorded a few times. The rearrangement links TRBV6-8 to TRBJ2-5, with TRBD1 matching 11 bases. V was clipped by 5 bases and J by 5 bases; unmatched bases: 4. This CDR3 has 14 residues. Germline-derived CDR1 and CDR2 are MNHGY and SAAAGT. The CDR3 loop is CASSGQGAWETQYF. CDR3 nucleotides: TGTGCCAGCAGTGGACAGGGGGCATGGGAGACCCAGTACTTC.

This clone was detected a few times. The chain recombines TRBV6-8 with TRBJ1-2; 10 bases map to TRBD1. The CDR3 consists of 17 residues. Germline-derived CDR1 and CDR2 are MNHGY and SAAAGT. The trim removed 1 base at V and 4 bases at J, leaving 9 bases unmatched. CDR3: CASSYFPGTGDFYGYTF. The CDR3 nucleotides are TGTGCCAGCAGTTACTTCCCCGGGACAGGGGACTTCTATGGCTACACCTTC.

This clone turned up a few times. The J gene is TRBJ1-4, the V gene TRBV11-3; TRBD1 aligns across 7 bases. V shed 7 bases and J 6 bases; nucleotides not matched to a gene: 8. CDR1 is SGHNT and CDR2 is YENEEA in the germline V gene. CDR3 length: 14 residues. The chain's CDR3 is CASTPRGRYEKLFF. Here the CDR3 DNA reads TGTGCCAGCACCCCGAGGGGGCGATATGAAAAACTGTTTTTT.

This chain links TRBV5-1 with TRBJ2-1; 9 nucleotides line up with TRBD1. This CDR3 has 15 residues. Germline CDR1 reads SGHRS; CDR2 reads YFSETQ. V was clipped by 0 bases and J by 7 bases; unmatched bases: 5. The CDR3 here is CASSLVVTGGNEQFF. DNA for the CDR3: TGCGCCAGCAGCTTGGTGGTGACAGGGGGGAATGAGCAGTTCTTC.

In its sample, this clone is medium-sized. The chain joins TRBV11-3 to TRBJ1-5; tentative D call: TRBD1 (5 bases). The CDR3 has 15 amino acids. Germline V lookup: CDR1 SGHNT, CDR2 YENEEA. V was pared by 5 bases and J by 2 bases, with 13 bases between. DNA of the CDR3: TGTGCCAGCAGCCCGGGACCCCCTGGCAATCAGCCCCAGCATTTT. Its protein product is CASSPGPPGNQPQHF.

The table lists this clone with a few counts. Here the CDR3 DNA reads TGCGCCAGCAGCTTGTACGGGGAAGGCACTGAAGCTTTCTTT. Translating it yields CASSLYGEGTEAFF. The chain uses TRBV5-1 and TRBJ1-1; D is undetermined. Germline values: CDR1 SGHRS, CDR2 YFSETQ. The ends were cut back, 1 base at V and 4 bases at J, with 11 bases in the middle. The CDR3 consists of 14 residues.